Listed below are T cell receptor beta chains from one sample, sequenced in a study of early T cells in non-severe SARS-CoV-2 infection. MiXCR, applied by TCRdb to the 5' RACE reads, yields one record per CDR3 protein. The sample gives tens of thousands of distinct CDR3 sequences, about a tenth of which show up once; less than 25% is in the top ten. Sequenced sample: whole blood. The receptors were gathered from an adult who was a healthcare worker with PCR-confirmed SARS-CoV-2 infection or an uninfected control (not recorded which). Each CDR3 is given with its conserved first and last residue. The D gene is left open where the match is weak. Size is stated for part of the rows, as once, few or many counts, or as a class when the clone is expanded.

cdr3_nt cdr3_aa j_call v_call d_call clone_size
TGTGCCAGCAGCTTAGCACGGAGTGAGCCCCAGCATTTT CASSLARSEPQHF TRBJ1-5 TRBV7-2 - many
TGTGCCAGCAGTCGGGCGGGGCCTGTTTACAATGAGCAGTTCTTC CASSRAGPVYNEQFF TRBJ2-1 TRBV27 - -
TGCAGTGCTAGAGTAGAGACAGCGCTCTACACTGAAGCTTTCTTT CSARVETALYTEAFF TRBJ1-1 TRBV20-1 - -
TGTGCCAGCAGCCAACCTAAGACAGGGGGCAACGCTGAAGCTTTCTTT CASSQPKTGGNAEAFF TRBJ1-1 TRBV3-1 TRBD1 many
TGTGCCAGCAGCTTCGGAGTAGGGGATTTCGAGTATTTT CASSFGVGDFEYF TRBJ2-3 TRBV7-6 - few
TGTGCCAGCAGCACGACGACAGAGTCTTTTAATTCACCCCTCCACTTT CASSTTTESFNSPLHF TRBJ1-6 TRBV5-4 - many
TGCGCCAGCAGCCAAACCCCTACAGAGGCCTCCTACGAGCAGTACTTC CASSQTPTEASYEQYF TRBJ2-7 TRBV4-1 - -
TGTGCCAGCAGTTTCATGGGTCAACAACCCCAGCATTTT CASSFMGQQPQHF TRBJ1-5 TRBV12-3/TRBV12-4 - many
TGTGCCAGCAGCCCTTCATCGGGGGACAGCACCCTTCGGAGGTACCAAGAGACCCAGTACTTC CASSPSSGDSTLRRYQETQYF TRBJ2-5 TRBV7-9 - many
TGTGCCAGCAGCTTAGGGACAGCCTATTCCTACGAGCAGTACTTC CASSLGTAYSYEQYF TRBJ2-7 TRBV7-9 - -
TGTGCCAGCAGCCAAGTCTTTGGGGACACTGAAGCTTTCTTT CASSQVFGDTEAFF TRBJ1-1 TRBV3-1 - few
TGTGCCAGCAGCGTAGGGGTGGGAGGAAACACCATATATTTT CASSVGVGGNTIYF TRBJ1-3 TRBV9 - many
TGTGCCAGCAGCGCCCCTCACTACGAGCAGTACTTC CASSAPHYEQYF TRBJ2-7 TRBV4-2 - few
TGTGCCAGCGCGGGTGACACCGGGGAGCTGTTTTTT CASAGDTGELFF TRBJ2-2 TRBV2 - many
TGTGCCAGCAGTTACTCAGGGGGTTACGCCTACGAGCAGTACTTC CASSYSGGYAYEQYF TRBJ2-7 TRBV6-5 - many
TGTGCCAGCAGTTTTTTTCGGAACACCGGGGAGCTGTTTTTT CASSFFRNTGELFF TRBJ2-2 TRBV12-3/TRBV12-4 - -
TGTGCCAGCAGTTTGCGCAGGGAAGCTGGAAACACCATATATTTT CASSLRREAGNTIYF TRBJ1-3 TRBV12-3/TRBV12-4 - many
TGTGCCAGTAGCAAGACAGGGCCCTCGAAAAATGAGCAGTTCTTC CASSKTGPSKNEQFF TRBJ2-1 TRBV19 TRBD1 -
TGTGCCAGCAGCTCGGCGGGGGGCCAAGAGACCCAGTACTTC CASSSAGGQETQYF TRBJ2-5 TRBV7-9 TRBD2 -
TGCGCCAGCAGCCCCCAGGCCGAAAACACTGAAGCTTTCTTT CASSPQAENTEAFF TRBJ1-1 TRBV5-1 - few
TGTGCCAGCGCAGGAGCGAACACTGAAGCTTTCTTT CASAGANTEAFF TRBJ1-1 TRBV24-1 - many
TGTGCCAGCAGCCCCGGGACAGGGTTTGCTTTCTTT CASSPGTGFAFF TRBJ1-1 TRBV3-1 TRBD1 -
TGTGCCTCTTGGGAGGATAGCAATCAGCCCCAGCATTTT CASWEDSNQPQHF TRBJ1-5 TRBV21-1 - -
TGTGCCAGCAGTGGTAACCCCACCGGACGGACTGAAGCTTTCTTT CASSGNPTGRTEAFF TRBJ1-1 TRBV9 - -
TGTGCCAGCAGCCCCTTAGGAAGCACAGATACGCAGTATTTT CASSPLGSTDTQYF TRBJ2-3 TRBV7-9 - -
TGTGCCAGCAGCTTAGGCCGGGCAGCGGGAATGAATGAGCAGTTCTTC CASSLGRAAGMNEQFF TRBJ2-1 TRBV7-6 TRBD2 -
TGCATCGGGAAATTGAACACTGAAGCTTTCTTT CIGKLNTEAFF TRBJ1-1 TRBV29-1 - few
TGTGCCAGCAGACGAACCGGGACTAACGAGCAGTACTTC CASRRTGTNEQYF TRBJ2-7 TRBV7-2 TRBD2 -
TGTGCCAGCAGTTTGGGCCCGAACAATGAGCAGTTCTTC CASSLGPNNEQFF TRBJ2-1 TRBV6-4 - many
TGTGCCAGCAGCCCCCCGGGGTTTTACAATGAGCAGTTCTTC CASSPPGFYNEQFF TRBJ2-1 TRBV11-2 - few
TGCGCCAGCAGTGAGTCTGAAAGGGCTGAGAGCTCCTACGAGCAGTACTTC CASSESERAESSYEQYF TRBJ2-7 TRBV10-1 - -
TGTGCCAGCAGTGAAGATCTCCGACCGGGCACCGGGGAGCTGTTTTTT CASSEDLRPGTGELFF TRBJ2-2 TRBV2 - -
TGCGCCAGCAGCTTACAGCCCACAGATACGCAGTATTTT CASSLQPTDTQYF TRBJ2-3 TRBV5-1 - -
TGTGCCAGCAGCCCCCGAGGAGGTGGACTCACAGATACGCAGTATTTT CASSPRGGGLTDTQYF TRBJ2-3 TRBV11-3 - -
TGCAGCGGACTAGCGGGGGCTAGCACAGATACGCAGTATTTT CSGLAGASTDTQYF TRBJ2-3 TRBV29-1 TRBD2 -
TGTGCCAGCAGTTTCGGGAGCATCGAGCAGTTCTTC CASSFGSIEQFF TRBJ2-1 TRBV27 - -
TGTGCCTGGAGTGTATCGCCTACCAACACAGATACGCAGTATTTT CAWSVSPTNTDTQYF TRBJ2-3 TRBV30 - few
TGTGCCAGCAGTTTAGCCAGCGGGGGCACCGGGGAGCTGTTTTTT CASSLASGGTGELFF TRBJ2-2 TRBV12-3/TRBV12-4 TRBD2 few
TGTGCCAGCAGCCTGACAGGGGACATTCAGTACTTC CASSLTGDIQYF TRBJ2-4 TRBV9 TRBD1 many
TGTGCCAGTAGTTTGCCAGGTAGAAACGAGCAGTACTTC CASSLPGRNEQYF TRBJ2-7 TRBV19 - few
TGTGCCAGCAGTACAGGAAATAACTATGGCTACACCTTC CASSTGNNYGYTF TRBJ1-2 TRBV12-3/TRBV12-4 - many
TGCGCCAGCAGCTTGGTAGGGGCGCGATTCGGTTCACCCCTCCACTTT CASSLVGARFGSPLHF TRBJ1-6 TRBV5-1 - -
TGTGCCACCAGTGATTCTGGGAACTCCTACAATGAGCAGTTCTTC CATSDSGNSYNEQFF TRBJ2-1 TRBV24-1 - many
TGCGCCAGCAGCCAGGGACTCCAAGAGACCCAGTACTTC CASSQGLQETQYF TRBJ2-5 TRBV5-1 - few
TGTGCCAGTAGTATTGACAGGGACGGCGATGGCTACACCTTC CASSIDRDGDGYTF TRBJ1-2 TRBV19 TRBD1 many
TGTGCCAGCAGCCAAGGCTTTGGAAACACCATATATTTT CASSQGFGNTIYF TRBJ1-3 TRBV3-1 - -
TGTGCCAGCAGTTTGAGATCGGGGATCAACTATGGCTACACCTTC CASSLRSGINYGYTF TRBJ1-2 TRBV12-3/TRBV12-4 - many
TGTGCCAGCAGTCGTTACGGCGTCACTGAAGCTTTCTTT CASSRYGVTEAFF TRBJ1-1 TRBV7-8 - many
TGTGCCAGCAGCTTAGTCTGGGCAGGTGAAGCTTTCTTT CASSLVWAGEAFF TRBJ1-1 TRBV7-9 - -
TGCGCCAGCAGTGGGAGCGGGGGATACAATGAGCAGTTCTTC CASSGSGGYNEQFF TRBJ2-1 TRBV5-1 TRBD2 many
TGTGCCAGCAGCCCTTGGACAGGCTTGAACACTGAAGCTTTCTTT CASSPWTGLNTEAFF TRBJ1-1 TRBV3-1 TRBD1 many
TGTGCCTCAGCCCGGGGGCTACGTGGCTACACCTTC CASARGLRGYTF TRBJ1-2 TRBV30 - -
TGTGCCAGCAGCGGGTGGAAAGGGCCTAACTATGGCTACACCTTC CASSGWKGPNYGYTF TRBJ1-2 TRBV9 - many
TGTGCCAGCAGCTTAATCGGGGGTCACTTCTTC CASSLIGGHFF TRBJ2-1 TRBV7-9 - many
TGTGCCAGCAGCTTAGTAGACGGCGGGCTAATCTTCAGTGAGCAGTTCTTC CASSLVDGGLIFSEQFF TRBJ2-1 TRBV7-8 - many
TGCGCCAGCAGCTTCACGGGCGGGGCCCTCCACTTT CASSFTGGALHF TRBJ1-6 TRBV5-1 - -
TGCAGTGCTACTCCGACACTACTAGTTAGCTACGAGCAGTACTTC CSATPTLLVSYEQYF TRBJ2-7 TRBV20-1 - many
TGTGCCAGCAGCCAAGGGGGGCCGAGCACAGATACGCAGTATTTT CASSQGGPSTDTQYF TRBJ2-3 TRBV3-1 - few
TGTGCCAGTGGGCCCGTCCCCCAGGGGGCTTACTCTGGGGCCAACGTCCTGACTTTC CASGPVPQGAYSGANVLTF TRBJ2-6 TRBV19 TRBD1 few
TGTGCCAGCAGCAATACGAGGTCTGGAAACACCATATATTTT CASSNTRSGNTIYF TRBJ1-3 TRBV11-2 - few